A single sample is the source of the 21 T cell receptor beta chains below, sequenced in a study of blood T cell repertoires in COVID-19. Here immunoSEQ multiplex PCR was the method, and the copy in TCRdb shows in-frame clones only, minus some. The sample shows more than 75,000 clones, more than 65% of them seen only once. Sequences were obtained from peripheral blood. The receptors derive from a man in his fifties or sixties with acute or convalescent COVID-19.

V usage is TRBV24-1 and J usage is TRBJ2-3, with D unresolved. V was trimmed by 3 bases and J by 5 bases, leaving 11 bases between them. Germline CDR1 reads KGHDR; CDR2 reads SFDVKD. This CDR3 comprises 14 residues. The CDR3 bases are TGTGCCACCAGTGATGGCAGGTCTGGAGATACGCAGTATTTT. This encodes CATSDGRSGDTQYF.

The gene calls are TRBV19 and TRBJ1-6, with 7 bases identical to TRBD1. The CDR3 totals 16 residues. V lost 3 bases and J lost 6; bases outside the gene matches: 8. Germline CDR1 is LNHDA and CDR2 is SQIVND (reference sequence). CDR3 amino acids: CASSINWGTANSPLHF. CDR3 coding DNA: TGTGCCAGTAGTATCAACTGGGGGACAGCTAATTCACCCCTCCACTTT.

V and J are TRBV7-9 and TRBJ1-2; a weak D match, TRBD1 (5 bases). V shed 2 bases and J shed 8 bases, with 12 bases lying between them. CDR3 length: 13 amino acids. The germline V gene has CDR1 SEHNR and CDR2 FQNEAQ (reference sequence). The CDR3 sequence is CASSLQGVEGYTF. The CDR3 nucleotides read TGTGCCAGCAGCTTACAAGGGGTGGAAGGCTACACCTTC.

The V and J genes are TRBV7-3 and TRBJ2-3, with 11 bases identical to TRBD2. The trim removed 3 bases at V and 2 bases at J, leaving 1 base unmatched. Germline V gene lookup returns CDR1 SGHTA and CDR2 FQGTGA. The CDR3 is 15 amino acids. Written as DNA, the CDR3 is TGTGCCAGCAGCTTTAGCGGGGGGGACACAGATACGCAGTATTTT. Encoded protein: CASSFSGGDTDTQYF.

This sequence joins TRBV11-3 and TRBJ2-7, with D possibly TRBD1 on 5 matching bases. The CDR3 has 13 residues. Germline CDR1 SGHNT, CDR2 YENEEA. V lost 1 base, J lost 3 bases, and 7 bases lay in between. CDR3 in DNA: TGTGCCAGCAGCTTAGGGGGCCACTACGAGCAGTACTTC. Protein: CASSLGGHYEQYF.

The rearrangement links TRBV2 to TRBJ1-5; a possible D gene is TRBD1 (5 bases). Germline V lookup: CDR1 SNHLY, CDR2 FYNNEI. The V and J ends lost 6 bases and 0 bases respectively, with 12 bases between them. The CDR3 is made up of 15 amino acids. The CDR3 DNA reads as TGTGCCAGCAGAAGCGGGACGGCTAGCAATCAGCCCCAGCATTTT. Its translation is CASRSGTASNQPQHF.

The V call is TRBV5-4, the J call TRBJ2-1; maybe TRBD1 (6 bases). There are 13 residues in the CDR3. CDR1 SGHNT and CDR2 YYREEE come from the germline V gene (reference sequence). V was pared by 1 base and J by 9 bases, with 11 bases between. CDR3 sequence (DNA): TGTGCCAGCAGCTTGCAGGGGTGGAGTGAGCAGTTCTTC. Its protein is CASSLQGWSEQFF. Looking up the rest from reference TRBV5-4 and TRBJ2-1 gives the full variable domain: ETGVTQSPTHLIKTRGQQVTLRCSSQSGHNTVSWYQQALGQGPQFIFQYYREEENGRGNFPPRFSGLQFPNYSSELNVNALELDDSALYLCASSLQGWSEQFFGPGTRLTVL.

The chain is built from TRBV9 and TRBJ2-2; D unresolved. Germline CDR1 is SGDLS and CDR2 is YYNGEE. Trimming cost V 3 bases and J 2 bases, with 5 bases left between them. The CDR3 is 13 amino acids. CDR3 DNA sequence: TGTGCCAGCAGCGCAGGAAACACCGGGGAGCTGTTTTTT. Protein sequence: CASSAGNTGELFF.

This clone was seen only once. V gene TRBV28 combines with J gene TRBJ2-5, with D uncertain. Germline CDR1 and CDR2: MDHEN and SYDVKM. The CDR3 loop spans 11 amino acids. The germline V and J ends were trimmed by 5 bases and 5 bases, with 6 bases remaining between them. The CDR3 protein is CASSNAETQYF. CDR3 nucleotides: TGTGCCAGCAGTAACGCGGAGACCCAGTACTTC.

The CDR3 DNA is TGTGCCAGCAGAGGGGCAGGCCCCAACTATGGCTACACCTTC. Protein sequence: CASRGAGPNYGYTF. The rearrangement links TRBV27 to TRBJ1-2, with D possibly being TRBD1 (5 bases). Germline CDR1 is MNHEY and CDR2 is SMNVEV (reference sequence). Trimming left V 6 bases short and J 2 bases short, with 13 bases between. The CDR3 sequence is 14 residues long.

The chain uses TRBV3-1 (or the pseudogene TRBV3-2) and TRBJ1-5, with 10 bases matching TRBD1. There are 11 residues in the CDR3. Germline-derived CDR1 and CDR2 are LGHDT and YNNKEL (reference sequence). The V segment lost 5 bases and the J segment 11 bases; nucleotides outside the gene matches: 0. The chain's CDR3 is CASSGQGAQHF. The CDR3 DNA sequence: TGTGCCAGCAGCGGACAGGGGGCCCAGCATTTT.

The chain combines TRBV2 with TRBJ2-7; D is undetermined. The ends were cut back, 7 bases at V and 3 bases at J, with 13 bases in the middle. The CDR3 runs to 13 residues. CDR1 and CDR2 from the germline V gene are SNHLY and FYNNEI. The CDR3 loop reads CASIFPLLYEQYV. As DNA, the CDR3 is TGTGCCAGCATCTTCCCTCTCCTCTACGAGCAGTACGTC.

In DNA, the CDR3 is TGCCCCGCGCCGGGAGGGGGATGCAATCAGCCCCAGCATTTT. It is translated as CPAPGGGCNQPQHF. This chain joins TRBV12-1 and TRBJ1-5. TRBV12-1 is a pseudogene. The CDR3 runs to 14 residues.

V usage is TRBV7-2 and J usage is TRBJ1-5; no clear D. The CDR3 sequence is 15 residues long. The V gene's germline CDR1 is SGHTA and CDR2 FQGNSA. The V end lost 0 bases, the J end lost 1 base, and 7 bases lay between the germline ends. The CDR3 protein is CASSLARGSNQPQHF. DNA of the CDR3: TGTGCCAGCAGCTTAGCCCGAGGAAGCAATCAGCCCCAGCATTTT. The full variable domain, completed using reference TRBV7-2 and TRBJ1-5, is GAGVSQSPSNKVTEKGKDVELRCDPISGHTALYWYRQSLGQGLEFLIYFQGNSAPDKSGLPSDRFSAERTGGSVSTLTIQRTQQEDSAVYLCASSLARGSNQPQHFGDGTRLSIL.

This clone was counted once. The chain links TRBV19 to TRBJ1-5; 7 positions agree with TRBD1. The CDR3 is 13 amino acids. CDR1 and CDR2 (germline): LNHDA, SQIVND (reference sequence). V lost 6 bases to trimming and J lost 6 bases; unmatched junction nucleotides: 5. The CDR3 region has the DNA TGTGCCAGTAGGCAGGGGGGATCTCAGCCCCAGCATTTT. Protein product: CASRQGGSQPQHF.

This rearrangement joins TRBV7-9 to TRBJ1-1; 7 bases are a match to TRBD1. The trim removed 5 bases at V and 4 bases at J, leaving 4 bases unmatched. The germline V gene has CDR1 SEHNR and CDR2 FQNEAQ (reference sequence). CDR3 size: 13 residues. As DNA, the CDR3 is TGTGCCAGCAGCCTACAGGGGATCACTGAAGCTTTCTTT. Its protein is CASSLQGITEAFF.

CDR3 sequence reads: CASSPRGQNTEAFF. CDR3 DNA sequence: TGTGCCAGCAGCCCCCGCGGCCAGAACACTGAAGCTTTCTTT. The rearrangement links TRBV7-9 to TRBJ1-1; D is uncertain. This CDR3 is 14 amino acids long. Trimming cost V 5 bases and J 1 base, with 11 bases left between them. From germline, CDR1 is SEHNR and CDR2 FQNEAQ (reference sequence).

This clone was observed a few times. J is TRBJ2-7 and V is TRBV7-2; 9 positions match TRBD1. This CDR3 has 16 residues. Per germline, CDR1 SGHTA and CDR2 FQGNSA. V was pared by 6 bases and J by 4 bases, with 13 bases of the junction left unmatched. The CDR3 reads CASSITGGAYLYEQYF. CDR3 DNA: TGTGCCAGCAGTATTACAGGGGGCGCGTATCTTTACGAGCAGTACTTC.

The rearrangement uses TRBV19 and TRBJ1-2; TRBD1 agrees at 8 bases. Trimming cost V 11 bases and J 2 bases; bases outside gene matches: 4. Per the germline V gene, CDR1 is LNHDA and CDR2 is SQIVND (reference sequence). The CDR3 contains 12 residues. As DNA, the CDR3 is TGTGCCGTGCAGGGGGCGAACTATGGCTACACCTTC. It is translated as CAVQGANYGYTF.

The table lists this clone with a count of one. V gene TRBV9 combines with J gene TRBJ1-1, with 7 bases aligning to TRBD1. CDR1 SGDLS and CDR2 YYNGEE come from the germline V gene. The ends lost 0 bases at V and 1 base at J; junction bases unmatched: 6. This CDR3 spans 16 amino acids. The CDR3 protein is CASSVAGPGGNTEAFF. The DNA for the CDR3 is TGTGCCAGCAGCGTAGCTGGCCCAGGGGGGAACACTGAAGCTTTCTTT.

The J gene is TRBJ1-4, the V gene TRBV7-2; unclear D gene. Germline V lookup: CDR1 SGHTA, CDR2 FQGNSA. Trimming took off 5 bases at V and 12 bases at J, with 19 bases between the two ends. The CDR3 has 14 residues. CDR3 protein: CASSPSLPAGELFF. DNA of the CDR3: TGTGCCAGCAGCCCATCGCTTCCGGCCGGGGAACTGTTTTTT.